The 31 T cell receptor beta chains listed next were all sequenced from one sample in a study of siplizumab effects on memory and regulatory T cells. Profiling relied on immunoSEQ multiplex PCR, and the TCRdb table lists in-frame clones only, not all of them. The sample includes approximately 100,000 clones, about 90% of them seen just once. Sequenced sample: Tregs sorted from blood. These receptor sequences come from a human donor in good health.

V gene TRBV9 combines with J gene TRBJ1-4; D might be TRBD1 (5 bases). V lost 0 bases and J lost 8, with 11 bases in between. Looked up from germline, CDR1 is SGDLS and CDR2 is YYNGEE. This CDR3 contains 14 residues. This chain's CDR3 is CASSVGTKWEKLFF. The CDR3 bases are TGTGCCAGCAGCGTAGGGACAAAATGGGAAAAACTGTTTTTT.

The V gene is TRBV6-5, the J gene TRBJ1-1; D is ambiguous. The CDR3 consists of 15 residues. The V end was cut by 4 bases, the J end by 2 bases, with 14 bases between. CDR1 and CDR2 (germline): MNHEY, SVGAGI. Here the CDR3 DNA reads TGTGCCAGCAGTTCCCGCCCGGCAGGAAACACTGAAGCTTTCTTT. It encodes CASSSRPAGNTEAFF.

This chain links TRBV28 with TRBJ2-7; no definite D call. The germline CDR1 and CDR2 sequences are MDHEN and SYDVKM. The CDR3 is made up of 11 amino acids. The V end was cut by 5 bases, the J end by 5 bases, with 7 bases between. CDR3 sequence reads: CASSPRHEQYF. The CDR3 DNA follows: TGTGCCAGCAGTCCAAGACACGAGCAGTACTTC. Together with reference TRBV28 and TRBJ2-7, the CDR3 gives the full variable domain: DVKVTQSSRYLVKRTGEKVFLECVQDMDHENMFWYRQDPGLGLRLIYFSYDVKMKEKGDIPEGYSVSREKKERFSLILESASTNQTSMYLCASSPRHEQYFGPGTRLTVT.

J is TRBJ2-5 and V is TRBV5-1; weak D call: TRBD1 (6 bases). The CDR3 covers 14 residues. The V and J ends lost 0 bases and 1 base respectively, with 7 bases between them. From germline, CDR1 is SGHRS and CDR2 YFSETQ. CDR3 nucleotides: TGCGCCAGCAGCTTGGGGACAGTCCAAGAGACCCAGTACTTC. It translates to CASSLGTVQETQYF.

The rearrangement uses TRBV15 and TRBJ1-5, with D possibly matching TRBD1 (5 bases). V shed 5 bases and J shed 5 bases, with 13 bases lying between them. The CDR3 is 14 residues long. From germline, CDR1 is LNHNV and CDR2 YYDKDF (reference sequence). The CDR3 is CATSGKPQDQPQHF. CDR3 bases: TGTGCCACCAGCGGAAAGCCACAGGATCAGCCCCAGCATTTT.

The chain uses TRBV27 and TRBJ2-7, with TRBD1 identical over 7 bases. The CDR3 covers 13 residues. J gave up 4 bases and V 6 bases, and 6 bases lay outside the gene matches. Germline V lookup: CDR1 MNHEY, CDR2 SMNVEV (reference sequence). The CDR3 sequence is CASRAGGRYEQYF. The CDR3, as DNA: TGTGCCAGCAGGGCAGGGGGTAGGTACGAGCAGTACTTC.

The chain couples TRBV19 to TRBJ2-5, with a possible D match to TRBD1 (5 bases). The V gene's germline CDR1 is LNHDA and CDR2 SQIVND (reference sequence). The ends were cut back, 5 bases at V and 5 bases at J, with 12 bases in the middle. This CDR3 has 13 residues. The chain's CDR3 is CASSLGLWETQYF. In DNA, the CDR3 is TGTGCCAGTAGTTTGGGGCTGTGGGAGACCCAGTACTTC.

This clone came up a few times. The gene calls are TRBV28 and TRBJ2-7, with a tentative D call TRBD1 (6 bases). Germline values: CDR1 MDHEN, CDR2 SYDVKM. The CDR3 has 16 residues. Deletions cut 5 bases from V and 6 bases from J, with 23 bases between. For the CDR3, the DNA is TGTGCCAGCAGTCCCCTGGTTTGGACAGTAGGGACCGAGCAGTACTTC. Translation: CASSPLVWTVGTEQYF.

The V call is TRBV5-1, the J call TRBJ2-2; TRBD2 agrees at 8 bases. V gave up 4 bases and J gave up 5 bases; unmatched junction bases: 4. This CDR3 region has 14 residues. The germline V gene has CDR1 SGHRS and CDR2 YFSETQ. The DNA for the CDR3 is TGCGCCAGCAGCGGAGCGGGAGCTACCGGGGAGCTGTTTTTT. This translates into CASSGAGATGELFF.

The rearrangement links TRBV19 to TRBJ2-3; 8 nucleotides match TRBD1. CDR1 and CDR2 (germline): LNHDA, SQIVND (reference sequence). V was clipped by 5 bases and J by 2 bases; unmatched bases: 6. The CDR3 has 15 residues. CDR3 sequence (DNA): TGTGCCAGTAGTTTCCGGGACAGGAACACAGATACGCAGTATTTT. Protein: CASSFRDRNTDTQYF. Based on the CDR3 plus reference TRBV19 and TRBJ2-3, the full variable domain is DGGITQSPKYLFRKEGQNVTLSCEQNLNHDAMYWYRQDPGQGLRLIYYSQIVNDFQKGDIAEGYSVSREKKESFPLTVTSAQKNPTAFYLCASSFRDRNTDTQYFGPGTRLTVL.

J is TRBJ1-5 and V is TRBV6-1, with 7 bases that match TRBD1. CDR1 is MNHNS, CDR2 SASEGT, per germline. Unmatched junction bases numbered 6, after V lost 6 bases and J lost 4 bases. This CDR3 region has 14 residues. The CDR3 loop is CASRPGTANQPQHF. In DNA, the CDR3 is TGTGCCAGCAGGCCTGGGACAGCGAATCAGCCCCAGCATTTT.

The chain couples TRBV5-1 to TRBJ1-3; tentative D call: TRBD1 (6 bases). The germline V and J ends were trimmed by 4 bases and 2 bases, with 16 bases remaining between them. The germline V gene has CDR1 SGHRS and CDR2 YFSETQ. This CDR3 has 16 amino acids. The CDR3 DNA reads TGCGCCAGCAGCCTTGGGGCGACAGGAACTGGAAACACCATATATTTT. This translates into CASSLGATGTGNTIYF.

V is TRBV5-1 and J is TRBJ2-3; the match to TRBD2 covers 9 bases. The CDR3 runs 16 residues. The V and J ends lost 2 bases and 2 bases, in that order; junction bases with no gene match: 6. Looked up from germline, CDR1 is SGHRS and CDR2 is YFSETQ. The CDR3 nucleotides are TGCGCCAGCAGCTTACGACTAGCGGCCGCCACAGATACGCAGTATTTT. Translation: CASSLRLAAATDTQYF.

The chain uses TRBV5-6 and TRBJ2-1, with 9 bases aligning to TRBD1. Germline assignment: CDR1 SGHDT and CDR2 YYEEEE. The CDR3 sequence is 14 residues long. Germline trimming cut 2 bases from V and 8 bases from J; bases unmatched to any gene: 5. DNA for the CDR3: TGTGCCAGCAGCTTCGGGACAGGGTTGTATGAGCAGTTCTTC. Residues: CASSFGTGLYEQFF.

The chain uses TRBV4-1 and TRBJ1-5; the D gene is possibly TRBD1 (5 bases). Trimming stripped 0 bases from V and 3 bases from J, with 12 bases between. In germline, CDR1 is MGHRA, CDR2 YSYEKL. The CDR3 covers 16 residues. This CDR3 reads CASSQDTQGPNQPQHF. The CDR3 nucleotides are TGCGCCAGCAGCCAAGATACGCAGGGTCCCAATCAGCCCCAGCATTTT.

CDR3 amino acids: CASSRAIGPGELFF. The CDR3 region has the DNA TGTGCCAGCAGCCGAGCTATAGGACCCGGGGAGCTGTTTTTT. J is TRBJ2-2 and V is TRBV7-2; D gene unclear. V dropped 5 bases and J dropped 6 bases, with 13 bases sitting between them. From germline, CDR1 is SGHTA and CDR2 FQGNSA. CDR3 size: 14 residues.

The chain links TRBV5-1 to TRBJ1-1; D uncertain. The V gene's germline CDR1 is SGHRS and CDR2 YFSETQ. V was shortened by 0 bases and J by 1 base, with 7 bases between the two germline ends. CDR3 length: 14 residues. The CDR3: CASSLGVRNTEAFF. The CDR3 bases are TGCGCCAGCAGCTTGGGGGTTAGGAACACTGAAGCTTTCTTT.

The chain carries TRBV19 and TRBJ1-5, with D uncertain. The germline V gene has CDR1 LNHDA and CDR2 SQIVND (reference sequence). The CDR3 spans 16 residues. V was shortened by 0 bases and J by 2 bases, with 11 bases between the two germline ends. CDR3 protein: CASSIDSSIGNQPQHF. The CDR3 nucleotides are TGTGCCAGTAGTATAGACAGTTCTATAGGCAATCAGCCCCAGCATTTT.

This clone was counted a few times. This rearrangement joins TRBV7-9 to TRBJ2-1; D may match TRBD1 or TRBD2 (5 bases each). V was shortened by 1 base and J by 6 bases, with 25 bases between the two germline ends. The CDR3 totals 19 residues. Looked up from germline, CDR1 is SEHNR and CDR2 is FQNEAQ (reference sequence). CDR3 DNA: TGTGCCAGCAGCTTAGGTTTGTTGAGTTTGGGACCCCGTCCCAATGAGCAGTTCTTC. The encoded protein is CASSLGLLSLGPRPNEQFF.

The rearrangement joins TRBV10-2 to TRBJ2-7; a weak D match, TRBD1 (6 bases). Germline CDR1 WSHSY, CDR2 SAAADI. This CDR3 is 11 amino acids long. The germline V and J ends were trimmed by 8 bases and 2 bases, with 7 bases remaining between them. The CDR3 loop reads CASSGAYEQYF. CDR3 bases: TGCGCCAGCTCAGGGGCCTACGAGCAGTACTTC.

The chain is built from TRBV5-1 and TRBJ2-1; 9 positions agree with TRBD1. In germline, CDR1 is SGHRS, CDR2 YFSETQ. This CDR3 contains 15 residues. The junction had 9 bases not matched to a gene; V was cut back by 4 bases and J by 7 bases. The CDR3 is CASSVPQGAGNEQFF. Here the CDR3 DNA reads TGCGCCAGCAGCGTACCACAGGGGGCAGGGAATGAGCAGTTCTTC.

The chain recombines TRBV6-1 with TRBJ1-2; TRBD1 aligns across 7 bases. The CDR3 is made up of 15 amino acids. V lost 2 bases, J lost 4 bases, and 7 bases stayed unmatched. Per germline, CDR1 MNHNS and CDR2 SASEGT. The CDR3 DNA reads as TGTGCCAGCAGTGAAACACAGGGGACCCTCTATGGCTACACCTTC. Its protein is CASSETQGTLYGYTF.

This sequence joins TRBV15 and TRBJ2-5; TRBD2 agrees at 7 bases. The V and J ends lost 0 bases and 5 bases, in that order; junction bases with no gene match: 6. The germline CDR1 and CDR2 sequences are LNHNV and YYDKDF (reference sequence). There are 15 residues in the CDR3. The CDR3 sequence: CATSRDSGYGETQYF. CDR3 DNA sequence: TGTGCCACCAGCAGAGATAGCGGGTATGGGGAGACCCAGTACTTC.

V usage is TRBV5-4 and J usage is TRBJ1-2; D is ambiguous. Trimming took 1 base from V and 2 from J, leaving 9 bases between them. The CDR3 consists of 14 residues. Per germline, CDR1 SGHNT and CDR2 YYREEE (reference sequence). CDR3 residues: CASSLLDGNYGYTF. The CDR3 bases are TGTGCCAGCAGCTTGCTGGACGGAAACTATGGCTACACCTTC.

V gene TRBV2 combines with J gene TRBJ2-7; weak D call: TRBD2 (5 bases). CDR3 length equals 14 residues. Trimming removed 6 bases at V and 0 bases at J, with 12 bases between. CDR1 is SNHLY and CDR2 is FYNNEI in the germline V gene. CDR3 residues: CASRRATSSYEQYF. The CDR3 DNA follows: TGTGCCAGCAGGCGGGCTACAAGCTCCTACGAGCAGTACTTC.

CDR3 coding DNA: TGTGCCAGCAGCGCCGAGACCCAGTACTTC. The encoded protein is CASSAETQYF. The rearrangement links TRBV6-6 to TRBJ2-5; D is ambiguous. The germline V gene encodes CDR1 MNHNY and CDR2 SVGAGI (reference sequence). The CDR3 length is 10 residues. V was shortened by 6 bases and J by 5 bases, with 4 bases between the two germline ends.

V usage is TRBV19 and J usage is TRBJ1-3; 7 bases match TRBD1. The V and J ends lost 10 bases and 2 bases, in that order; junction bases with no gene match: 11. The CDR3 runs 15 residues. The germline V gene has CDR1 LNHDA and CDR2 SQIVND (reference sequence). The CDR3 DNA reads TGTGCCACCTCTTTTACAGGGGATCCTGGAAACACCATATATTTT. Translation gives CATSFTGDPGNTIYF.

This clone was detected only once. The chain joins TRBV28 to TRBJ2-5, with a weak D call TRBD2 (6 bases). This CDR3 spans 14 amino acids. The germline gives CDR1 MDHEN, CDR2 SYDVKM. Trimming took off 2 bases at V and 2 bases at J, with 9 bases between the two ends. CDR3 residues: CASSLRRVQETQYF. CDR3 coding DNA: TGTGCCAGCAGTTTACGGAGGGTACAAGAGACCCAGTACTTC.

The CDR3 loop is CASSGLAGPKDEQFF. In nucleotides, the CDR3 is TGTGCCAGCAGTGGACTAGCGGGACCCAAAGATGAGCAGTTCTTC. The V and J genes are TRBV2 and TRBJ2-1, with 11 bases identical to TRBD2. CDR3 length: 15 amino acids. Looked up from germline, CDR1 is SNHLY and CDR2 is FYNNEI. J was trimmed by 8 bases and V by 4 bases; bases with no gene match: 7.

The chain has TRBV18 and TRBJ2-3; TRBD1 agrees at 9 bases. Germline V gene sequence: CDR1 KGHSH, CDR2 LQKENI. CDR3 length: 17 amino acids. V was pared by 2 bases and J by 4 bases, with 10 bases of the junction left unmatched. CDR3 in DNA: TGTGCCAGCTCACCAACCCTAGGACAGGGGATCGCAGATACGCAGTATTTT. The encoded protein is CASSPTLGQGIADTQYF.

The chain joins TRBV5-5 to TRBJ1-1; a weak D match, TRBD1 (6 bases). The germline CDR1 and CDR2 sequences are SGHKS and YYEKEE (reference sequence). Trimming removed 1 base from V and 7 bases from J, with 17 bases in between. The CDR3 has 15 amino acids. CDR3 nucleotide sequence: TGTGCCAGCAGCTTGTGGGGGCGAAGGGATATTGAAGCTTTCTTT. This gives the protein CASSLWGRRDIEAFF.